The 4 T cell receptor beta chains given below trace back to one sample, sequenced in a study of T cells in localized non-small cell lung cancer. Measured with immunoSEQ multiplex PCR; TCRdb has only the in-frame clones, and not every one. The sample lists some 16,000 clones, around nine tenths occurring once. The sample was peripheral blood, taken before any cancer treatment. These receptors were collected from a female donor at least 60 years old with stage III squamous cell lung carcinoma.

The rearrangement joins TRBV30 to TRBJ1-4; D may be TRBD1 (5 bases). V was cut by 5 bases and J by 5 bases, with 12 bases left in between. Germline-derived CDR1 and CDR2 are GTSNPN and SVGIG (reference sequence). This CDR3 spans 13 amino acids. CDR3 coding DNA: TGTGCCTGGGGGGGAGGGTCGAATGAAAAACTGTTTTTT. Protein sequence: CAWGGGSNEKLFF. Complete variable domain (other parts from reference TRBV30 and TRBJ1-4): SQTIHQWPATLVQPVGSPLSLECTVEGTSNPNLYWYRQAAGRGLQLLFYSVGIGQISSEVPQNLSASRPQDRQFILSSKKLLLSDSGFYLCAWGGGSNEKLFFGSGTQLSVL.

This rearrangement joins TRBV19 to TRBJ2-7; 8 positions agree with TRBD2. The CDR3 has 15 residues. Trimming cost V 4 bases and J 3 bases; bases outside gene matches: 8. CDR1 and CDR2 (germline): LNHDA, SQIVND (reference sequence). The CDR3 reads CASSTNGRVSYEQYF. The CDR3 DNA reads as TGTGCCAGTAGTACCAACGGGAGGGTGAGCTACGAGCAGTACTTC. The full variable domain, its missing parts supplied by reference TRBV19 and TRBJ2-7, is DGGITQSPKYLFRKEGQNVTLSCEQNLNHDAMYWYRQDPGQGLRLIYYSQIVNDFQKGDIAEGYSVSREKKESFPLTVTSAQKNPTAFYLCASSTNGRVSYEQYFGPGTRLTVT.

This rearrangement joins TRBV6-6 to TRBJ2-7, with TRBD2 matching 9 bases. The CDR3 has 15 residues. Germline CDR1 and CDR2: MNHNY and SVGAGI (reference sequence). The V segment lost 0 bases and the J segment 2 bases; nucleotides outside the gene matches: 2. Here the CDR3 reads CASSYSASGTYEQYF. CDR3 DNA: TGTGCCAGCAGTTACTCGGCTAGCGGGACCTACGAGCAGTACTTC.

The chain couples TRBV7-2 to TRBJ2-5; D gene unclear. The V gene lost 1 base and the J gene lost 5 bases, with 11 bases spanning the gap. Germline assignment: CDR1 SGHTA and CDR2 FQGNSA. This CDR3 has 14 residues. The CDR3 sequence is CASSLVQLGETQYF. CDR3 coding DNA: TGTGCCAGCAGCTTAGTGCAACTTGGGGAGACCCAGTACTTC.